A selection of T cell receptor beta chains follows, all from one sample in a study of cytomegalovirus exposure and HLA in healthy donors. Profiled with immunoSEQ multiplex PCR; TCRdb holds only in-frame clones, not every one. The sample holds around 150,000 clones, 85% seen once. What was sequenced was PBMCs. The source is a man between 18 and 29 years old in good health and CMV-seropositive. The CDR3 runs from the conserved cysteine through the conserved F or W. D genes are given only for firm matches. Some rows mark clone size as missing; the rest say once, few, many or name a class of expanded clone.

j_gene | abundance | d_gene | v_gene | CDR3aa | CDR3nt
TRBJ2-7 | NA | TRBD1 | TRBV4-3 | CASSQDRVGTGAYEQYF | TGCGCCAGCAGCCAAGATAGAGTGGGGACAGGAGCGTACGAGCAGTACTTC
TRBJ2-7 | NA | TRBD1 | TRBV6-5 | CASSGTGGESYEQYF | TGTGCCAGCAGTGGGACAGGGGGCGAAAGCTACGAGCAGTACTTC
TRBJ2-5 | NA | NA | TRBV5-1 | CASSKEQETQYF | TGCGCCAGCAGCAAAGAGCAAGAGACCCAGTACTTC
TRBJ2-1 | NA | TRBD2 | TRBV25-1 | CASSGGTSGGLSYNEQFF | TGTGCCAGCAGTGGGGGGACTAGCGGGGGGTTATCCTACAATGAGCAGTTCTTC
TRBJ2-7 | NA | NA | TRBV19 | CASSSLQQGRGEQYF | TGTGCCAGTAGTTCGCTACAACAGGGACGGGGCGAGCAGTACTTC
TRBJ2-7 | NA | NA | TRBV6-5 | CASSYGAGPYEQYF | TGTGCCAGCAGTTACGGGGCTGGACCCTACGAGCAGTACTTC
TRBJ2-3 | once | NA | TRBV7-3 | CASSLGAETQYF | TGTGCCAGCAGCTTAGGTGCGGAGACGCAGTATTTT
TRBJ2-3 | NA | NA | TRBV5-6 | CASSFSNTQYF | TGTGCCAGCAGCTTTTCCAATACGCAGTATTTT
TRBJ1-3 | NA | NA | TRBV5-1 | CASSLYSGNTIYF | TGCGCCAGCAGCCTTTACTCTGGAAACACCATATATTTT
TRBJ2-3 | once | NA | TRBV7-2 | CASRSGLSTDTQYF | TGTGCCAGCAGGTCTGGACTAAGCACAGATACGCAGTATTTT
TRBJ1-4 | NA | NA | TRBV6-6 | CASSGTRGGKNEKLFF | TGTGCCAGCAGTGGCACCCGGGGAGGAAAAAATGAAAAACTGTTTTTT
TRBJ2-1 | NA | NA | TRBV6-1 | CASSPFGYNEQFF | TGTGCCAGCAGCCCCTTCGGTTACAATGAGCAGTTCTTC
TRBJ1-2 | NA | TRBD1 | TRBV4-3 | CASSQEEEDRGNGYTF | TGCGCCAGCAGCCAAGAAGAAGAGGACAGGGGTAATGGCTACACCTTC
TRBJ2-3 | NA | NA | TRBV27 | CASRGRGYSTDTQYF | TGTGCCAGCAGGGGAAGAGGGTACAGCACAGATACGCAGTATTTT
TRBJ1-1 | NA | NA | TRBV19 | CASSIERNTEAFF | TGTGCCAGTAGTATAGAGAGGAACACTGAAGCTTTCTTT
TRBJ2-3 | NA | NA | TRBV7-2 | CASSLASGTDTQYF | TGTGCCAGCAGCTTAGCTAGCGGCACAGATACGCAGTATTTT
TRBJ1-6 | NA | TRBD1 | TRBV7-9 | CASSWTDRVISPLHF | TGTGCCAGCAGCTGGACGGACAGGGTCATTTCACCCCTCCACTTT
TRBJ1-2 | NA | NA | TRBV2 | CASEEEVTYGYTF | TGTGCGAGCGAAGAGGAGGTGACCTATGGCTACACCTTC
TRBJ2-2 | NA | NA | TRBV5-4 | CASSQTGELFF | TGTGCCAGCAGCCAGACCGGGGAGCTGTTTTTT
TRBJ2-7 | few | TRBD2 | TRBV7-9 | CASSRSGDRQYF | TGTGCCAGCAGCCGTAGCGGGGATCGGCAGTACTTC
TRBJ2-1 | NA | TRBD1 | TRBV6-5 | CASSFSDRANEQFF | TGTGCCAGCAGTTTTTCGGACAGGGCAAATGAGCAGTTCTTC
TRBJ1-3 | once | TRBD1 | TRBV30 | CAWSATGAGSGNTIYF | TGTGCCTGGAGCGCGACAGGGGCCGGCTCTGGAAACACCATATATTTT
TRBJ2-5 | NA | TRBD2 | TRBV7-6 | CASSRTSGAQETQYF | TGTGCCAGCAGCCGGACTAGCGGGGCTCAAGAGACCCAGTACTTC